This TCR beta chain appears in the sequencing data of a study of blood T cell repertoires in COVID-19. Study in general: Acute-phase and convalescent COVID-19 samples originated in the United States, Italy and Spain. T cells, B-cell-depleted T cells, or PBMCs provided the cDNA or gDNA that served as material.

This CDR3 is built from 14 residues. Germline assignment: CDR1 SGDLS and CDR2 YYNGEE. V lost 0 bases and J 0 bases, leaving 5 bases between the germline ends. Some clones are missing from TCRdb's copy, which holds only in-frame ones; the method was immunoSEQ multiplex PCR. The data contain some 210,000 clones, roughly four fifths of them seen just once; the ten biggest clones take up 10% to 15%. Sequencing input: peripheral blood. This chain joins TRBV9 and TRBJ2-3; D gene unclear. The receptor comes from a woman in her thirties or forties with acute or convalescent COVID-19. The CDR3 spells CASSVVQSTDTQYF. The CDR3 bases are TGTGCCAGCAGCGTAGTCCAAAGCACAGATACGCAGTATTTT.